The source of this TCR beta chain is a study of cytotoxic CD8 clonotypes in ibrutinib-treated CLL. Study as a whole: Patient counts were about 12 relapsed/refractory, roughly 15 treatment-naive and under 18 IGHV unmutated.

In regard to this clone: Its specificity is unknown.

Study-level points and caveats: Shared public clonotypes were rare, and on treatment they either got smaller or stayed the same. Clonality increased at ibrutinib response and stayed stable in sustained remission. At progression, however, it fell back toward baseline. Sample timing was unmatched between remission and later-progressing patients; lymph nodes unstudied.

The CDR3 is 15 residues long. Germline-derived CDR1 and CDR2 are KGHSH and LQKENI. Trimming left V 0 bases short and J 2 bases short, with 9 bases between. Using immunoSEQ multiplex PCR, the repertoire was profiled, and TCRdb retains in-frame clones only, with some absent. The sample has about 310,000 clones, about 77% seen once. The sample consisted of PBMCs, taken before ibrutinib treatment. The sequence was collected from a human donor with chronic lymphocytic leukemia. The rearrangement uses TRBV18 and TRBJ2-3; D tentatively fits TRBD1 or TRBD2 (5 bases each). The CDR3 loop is CASSPPLGTTDTQYF. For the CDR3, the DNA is TGTGCCAGCTCACCACCCCTGGGGACCACAGATACGCAGTATTTT.